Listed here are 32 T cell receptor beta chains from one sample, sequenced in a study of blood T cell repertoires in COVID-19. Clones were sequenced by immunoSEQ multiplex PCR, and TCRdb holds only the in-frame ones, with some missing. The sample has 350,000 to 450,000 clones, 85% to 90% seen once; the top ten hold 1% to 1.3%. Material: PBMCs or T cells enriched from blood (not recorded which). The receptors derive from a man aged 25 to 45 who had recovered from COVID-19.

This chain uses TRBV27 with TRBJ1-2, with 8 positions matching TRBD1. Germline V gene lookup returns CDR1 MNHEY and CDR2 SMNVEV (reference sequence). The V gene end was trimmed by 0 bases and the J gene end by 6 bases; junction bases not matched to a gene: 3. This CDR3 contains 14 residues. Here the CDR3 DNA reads TGTGCCAGCAGTTTATCGAACAGGGGGGATGGCTACACCTTC. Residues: CASSLSNRGDGYTF.

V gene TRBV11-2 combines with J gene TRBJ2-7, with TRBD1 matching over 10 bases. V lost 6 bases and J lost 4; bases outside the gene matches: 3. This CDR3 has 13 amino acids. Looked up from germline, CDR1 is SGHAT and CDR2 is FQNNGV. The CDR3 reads CASRRTGGYEQYF. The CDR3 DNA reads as TGTGCCAGCAGAAGGACAGGGGGGTACGAGCAGTACTTC.

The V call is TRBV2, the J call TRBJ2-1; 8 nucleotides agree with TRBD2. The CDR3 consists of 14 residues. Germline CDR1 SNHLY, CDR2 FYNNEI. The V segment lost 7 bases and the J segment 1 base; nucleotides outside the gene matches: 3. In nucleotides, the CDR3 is TGTGCCAGCAAAACTAGCGGATCCTACAATGAGCAGTTCTTC. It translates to CASKTSGSYNEQFF.

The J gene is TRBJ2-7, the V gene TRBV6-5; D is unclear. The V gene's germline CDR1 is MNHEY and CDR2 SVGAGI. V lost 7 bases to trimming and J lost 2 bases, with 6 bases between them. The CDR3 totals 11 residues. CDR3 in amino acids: CASILTYEQYF. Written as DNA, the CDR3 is TGTGCCAGCATCTTAACCTACGAGCAGTACTTC.

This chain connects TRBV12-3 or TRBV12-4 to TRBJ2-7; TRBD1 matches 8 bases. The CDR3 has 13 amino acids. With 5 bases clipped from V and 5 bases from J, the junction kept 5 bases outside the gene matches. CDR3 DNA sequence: TGTGCCAGCAGTGTGACAGGGGCCCACGAGCAGTACTTC. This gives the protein CASSVTGAHEQYF.

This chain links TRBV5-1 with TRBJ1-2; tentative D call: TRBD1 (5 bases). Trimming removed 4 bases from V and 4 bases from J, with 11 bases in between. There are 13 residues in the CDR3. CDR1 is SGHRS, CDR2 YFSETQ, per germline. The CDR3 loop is CASSTDSVYGYTF. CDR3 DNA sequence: TGCGCCAGCAGCACCGACAGCGTCTATGGCTACACCTTC.

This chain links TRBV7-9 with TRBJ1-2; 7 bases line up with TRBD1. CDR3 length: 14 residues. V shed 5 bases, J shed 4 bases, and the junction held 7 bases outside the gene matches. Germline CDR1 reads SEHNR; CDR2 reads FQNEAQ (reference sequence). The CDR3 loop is CASSPGTVFYGYTF. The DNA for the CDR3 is TGTGCCAGCAGCCCCGGGACAGTTTTCTATGGCTACACCTTC.

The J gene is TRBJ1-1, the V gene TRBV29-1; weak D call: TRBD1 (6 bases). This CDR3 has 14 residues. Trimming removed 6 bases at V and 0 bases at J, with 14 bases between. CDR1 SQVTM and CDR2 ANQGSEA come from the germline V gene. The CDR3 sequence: CSVVNDRLNTEAFF. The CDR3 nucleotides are TGCAGCGTAGTTAACGACAGGTTGAACACTGAAGCTTTCTTT.

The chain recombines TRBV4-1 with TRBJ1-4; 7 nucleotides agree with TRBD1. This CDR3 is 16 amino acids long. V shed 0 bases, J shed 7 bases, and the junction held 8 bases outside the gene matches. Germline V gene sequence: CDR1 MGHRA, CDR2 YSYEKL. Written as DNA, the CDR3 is TGCGCCAGCAGCCAAGAAGGGGGCAGGGGCAGTGAAAAACTGTTTTTT. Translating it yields CASSQEGGRGSEKLFF.

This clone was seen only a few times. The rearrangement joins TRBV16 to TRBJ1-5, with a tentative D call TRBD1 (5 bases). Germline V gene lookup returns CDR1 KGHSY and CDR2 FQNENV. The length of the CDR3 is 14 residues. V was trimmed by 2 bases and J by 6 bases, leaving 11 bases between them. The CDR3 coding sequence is TGTGCCAGCAGCCAAACGGGGGGGGGTCAGCCCCAGCATTTT. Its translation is CASSQTGGGQPQHF.

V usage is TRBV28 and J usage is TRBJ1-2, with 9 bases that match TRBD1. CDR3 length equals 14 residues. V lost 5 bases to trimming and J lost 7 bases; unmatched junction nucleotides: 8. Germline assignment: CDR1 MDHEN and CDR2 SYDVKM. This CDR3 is CASSGTTDRGGYTF. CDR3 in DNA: TGTGCCAGCAGTGGAACAACGGACAGGGGTGGCTACACCTTC.

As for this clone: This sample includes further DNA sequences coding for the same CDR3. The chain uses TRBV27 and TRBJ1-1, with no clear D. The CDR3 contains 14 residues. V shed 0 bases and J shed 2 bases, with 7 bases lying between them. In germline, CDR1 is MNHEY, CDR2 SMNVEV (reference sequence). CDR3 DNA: TGTGCCAGCAGTTTATCGTCGGGAAACACTGAAGCTTTCTTT. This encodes CASSLSSGNTEAFF.

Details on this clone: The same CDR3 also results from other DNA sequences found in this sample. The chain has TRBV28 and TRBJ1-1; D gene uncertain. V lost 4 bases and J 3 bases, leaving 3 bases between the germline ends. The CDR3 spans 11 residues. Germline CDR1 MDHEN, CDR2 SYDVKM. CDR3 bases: TGTGCCAGCAGTTCAGACACTGAAGCTTTCTTT. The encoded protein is CASSSDTEAFF.

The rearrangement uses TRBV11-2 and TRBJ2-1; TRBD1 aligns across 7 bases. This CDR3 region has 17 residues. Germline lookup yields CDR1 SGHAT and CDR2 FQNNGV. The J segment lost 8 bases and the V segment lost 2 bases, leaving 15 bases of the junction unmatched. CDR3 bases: TGTGCCAGCAGCTTAACTCAAGGGGGCAGGGGACGGGATGAGCAGTTCTTC. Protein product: CASSLTQGGRGRDEQFF.

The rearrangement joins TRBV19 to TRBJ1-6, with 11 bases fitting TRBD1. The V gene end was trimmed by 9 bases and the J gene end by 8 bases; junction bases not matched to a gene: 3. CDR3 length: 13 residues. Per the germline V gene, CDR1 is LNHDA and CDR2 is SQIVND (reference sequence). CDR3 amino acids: CASRDRGDSPLHF. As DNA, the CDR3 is TGTGCCAGCCGGGACAGGGGGGATTCACCCCTCCACTTT.

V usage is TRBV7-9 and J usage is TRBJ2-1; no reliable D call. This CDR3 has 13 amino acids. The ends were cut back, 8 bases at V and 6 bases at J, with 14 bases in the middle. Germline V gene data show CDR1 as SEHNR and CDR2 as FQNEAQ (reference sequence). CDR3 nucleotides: TGTGCCAGCCTGGCCGATACCGCCAATGAGCAGTTCTTC. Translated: CASLADTANEQFF.

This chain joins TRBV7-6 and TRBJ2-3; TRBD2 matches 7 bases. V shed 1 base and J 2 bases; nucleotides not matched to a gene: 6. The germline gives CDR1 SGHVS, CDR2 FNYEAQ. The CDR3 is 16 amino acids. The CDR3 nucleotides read TGTGCCAGCAGCTTAGAGGCTAGCGGAAACACAGATACGCAGTATTTT. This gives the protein CASSLEASGNTDTQYF. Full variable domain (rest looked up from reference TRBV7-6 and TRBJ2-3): GAGVSQSPRYKVTKRGQDVALRCDPISGHVSLYWYRQALGQGPEFLTYFNYEAQQDKSGLPNDRFSAERPEGSISTLTIQRTEQRDSAMYRCASSLEASGNTDTQYFGPGTRLTVL.

Here the CDR3 DNA reads TGTGCCAGCAGTTACTCCGGCGGGGGGCGCAGCGAGCAGTTCTTC. Its protein product is CASSYSGGGRSEQFF. The chain links TRBV6-5 to TRBJ2-1; 8 nucleotides align to TRBD2. The CDR3 covers 15 residues. CDR1 and CDR2 from the germline V gene are MNHEY and SVGAGI. Trimming cost V 0 bases and J 10 bases; bases outside gene matches: 8.

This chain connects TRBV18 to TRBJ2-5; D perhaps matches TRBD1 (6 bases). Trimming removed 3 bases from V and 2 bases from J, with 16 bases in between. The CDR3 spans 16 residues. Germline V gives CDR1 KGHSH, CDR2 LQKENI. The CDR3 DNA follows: TGTGCCAGCTCACCCCCAGGGGCGTGGGGTCAAGAGACCCAGTACTTC. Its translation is CASSPPGAWGQETQYF.

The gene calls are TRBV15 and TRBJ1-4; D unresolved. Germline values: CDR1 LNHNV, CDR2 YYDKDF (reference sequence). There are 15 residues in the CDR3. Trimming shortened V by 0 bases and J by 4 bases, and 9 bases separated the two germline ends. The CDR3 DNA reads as TGTGCCACCAGCAGAGATTTACAGTATAATGAAAAACTGTTTTTT. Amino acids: CATSRDLQYNEKLFF.

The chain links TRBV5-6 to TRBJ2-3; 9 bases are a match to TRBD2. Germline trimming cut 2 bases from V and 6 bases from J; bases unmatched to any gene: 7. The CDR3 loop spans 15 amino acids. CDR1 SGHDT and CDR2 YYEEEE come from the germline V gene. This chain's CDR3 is CASSLGGRAWDTQYF. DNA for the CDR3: TGTGCCAGCAGCTTAGGCGGGAGGGCTTGGGATACGCAGTATTTT.

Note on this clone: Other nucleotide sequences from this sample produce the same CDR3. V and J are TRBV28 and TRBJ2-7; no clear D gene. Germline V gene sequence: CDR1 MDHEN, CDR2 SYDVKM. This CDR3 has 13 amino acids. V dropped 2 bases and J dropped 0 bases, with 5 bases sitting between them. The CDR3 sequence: CASSLSLSYEQYF. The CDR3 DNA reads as TGTGCCAGCAGTTTAAGCCTCTCCTACGAGCAGTACTTC. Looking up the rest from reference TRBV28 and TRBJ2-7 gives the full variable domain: DVKVTQSSRYLVKRTGEKVFLECVQDMDHENMFWYRQDPGLGLRLIYFSYDVKMKEKGDIPEGYSVSREKKERFSLILESASTNQTSMYLCASSLSLSYEQYFGPGTRLTVT.

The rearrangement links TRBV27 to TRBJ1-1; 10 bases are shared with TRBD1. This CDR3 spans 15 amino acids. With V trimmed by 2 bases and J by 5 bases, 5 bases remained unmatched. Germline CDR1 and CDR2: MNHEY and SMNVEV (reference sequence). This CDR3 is CASSLQGQGGTEAFF. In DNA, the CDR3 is TGTGCCAGCAGTTTACAAGGACAGGGGGGAACTGAAGCTTTCTTT.

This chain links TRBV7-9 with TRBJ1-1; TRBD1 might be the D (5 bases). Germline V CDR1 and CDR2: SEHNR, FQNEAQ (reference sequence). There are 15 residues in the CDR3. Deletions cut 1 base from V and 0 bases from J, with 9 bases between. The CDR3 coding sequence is TGTGCCAGCAGCTTAGATAAGGGGTTGAACACTGAAGCTTTCTTT. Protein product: CASSLDKGLNTEAFF. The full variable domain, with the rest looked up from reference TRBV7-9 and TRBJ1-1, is DTGVSQNPRHKITKRGQNVTFRCDPISEHNRLYWYRQTLGQGPEFLTYFQNEAQLEKSRLLSDRFSAERPKGSFSTLEIQRTEQGDSAMYLCASSLDKGLNTEAFFGQGTRLTVV.

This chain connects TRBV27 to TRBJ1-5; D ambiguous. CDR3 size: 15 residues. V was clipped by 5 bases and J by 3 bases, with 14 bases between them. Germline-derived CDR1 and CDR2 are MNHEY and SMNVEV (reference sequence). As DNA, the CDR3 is TGTGCCAGCAGTCCCCACTCTAAAGACAATCAGCCCCAGCATTTT. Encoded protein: CASSPHSKDNQPQHF.

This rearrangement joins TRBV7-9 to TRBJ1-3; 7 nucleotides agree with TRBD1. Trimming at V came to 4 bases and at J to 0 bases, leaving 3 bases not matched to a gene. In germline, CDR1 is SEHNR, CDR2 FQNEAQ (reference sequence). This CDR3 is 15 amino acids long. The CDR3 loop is CASSSGQSSGNTIYF. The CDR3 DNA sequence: TGTGCCAGCAGCTCGGGACAGAGCTCTGGAAACACCATATATTTT.

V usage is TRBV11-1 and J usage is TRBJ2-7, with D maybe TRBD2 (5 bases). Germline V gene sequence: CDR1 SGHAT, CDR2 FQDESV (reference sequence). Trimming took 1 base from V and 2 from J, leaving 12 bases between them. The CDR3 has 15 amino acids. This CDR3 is CASSLVGLPPYEQYF. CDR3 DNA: TGTGCCAGCAGCTTAGTTGGACTCCCCCCCTACGAGCAGTACTTC.

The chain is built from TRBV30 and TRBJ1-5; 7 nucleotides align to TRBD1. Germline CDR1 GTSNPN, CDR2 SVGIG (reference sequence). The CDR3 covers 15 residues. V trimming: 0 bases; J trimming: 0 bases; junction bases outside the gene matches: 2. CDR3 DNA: TGTGCCTGGAGTGTAGGGGGCTCTAGCAATCAGCCCCAGCATTTT. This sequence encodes CAWSVGGSSNQPQHF.

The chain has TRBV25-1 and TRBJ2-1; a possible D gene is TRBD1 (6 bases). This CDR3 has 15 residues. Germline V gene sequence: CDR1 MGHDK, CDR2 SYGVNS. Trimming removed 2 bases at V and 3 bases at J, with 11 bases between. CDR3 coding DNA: TGTGCCAGCAGTGAAACAGGGCCCCTCTACAATGAGCAGTTCTTC. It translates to CASSETGPLYNEQFF.

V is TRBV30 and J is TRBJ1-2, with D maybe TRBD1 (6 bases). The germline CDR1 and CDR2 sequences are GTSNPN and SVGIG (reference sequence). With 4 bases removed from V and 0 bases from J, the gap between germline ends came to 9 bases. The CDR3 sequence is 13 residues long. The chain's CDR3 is CAWTQGANYGYTF. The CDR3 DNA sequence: TGTGCCTGGACACAGGGAGCTAACTATGGCTACACCTTC.

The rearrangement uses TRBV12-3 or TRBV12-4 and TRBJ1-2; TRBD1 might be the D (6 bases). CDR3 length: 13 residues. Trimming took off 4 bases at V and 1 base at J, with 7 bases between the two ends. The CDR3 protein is CASSSGDNYGYTF. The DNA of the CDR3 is TGTGCCAGCAGTTCAGGGGATAACTATGGCTACACCTTC.

Here the CDR3 reads CASSLAGTGVFATNEKLFF. For the CDR3, the DNA is TGTGCCAGCAGCTTAGCGGGGACAGGGGTTTTTGCAACTAATGAAAAACTGTTTTTT. The chain carries TRBV7-2 and TRBJ1-4; 10 bases map to TRBD1. Germline CDR1 reads SGHTA; CDR2 reads FQGNSA. With V trimmed by 0 bases and J by 0 bases, 7 bases remained unmatched. This CDR3 has 19 residues.